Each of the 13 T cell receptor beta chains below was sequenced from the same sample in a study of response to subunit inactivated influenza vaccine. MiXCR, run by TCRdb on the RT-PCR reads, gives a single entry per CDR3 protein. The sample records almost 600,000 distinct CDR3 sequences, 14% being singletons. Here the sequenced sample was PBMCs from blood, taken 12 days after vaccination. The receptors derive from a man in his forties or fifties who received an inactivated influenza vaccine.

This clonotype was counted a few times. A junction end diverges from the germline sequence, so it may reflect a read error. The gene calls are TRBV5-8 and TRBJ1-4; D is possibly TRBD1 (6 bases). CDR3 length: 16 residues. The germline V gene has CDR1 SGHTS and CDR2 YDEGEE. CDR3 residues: CASSLGAYGGASSFVF. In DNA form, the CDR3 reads TGTGCCAGCAGCTTGGGGGCGTATGGGGGCGCTTCCTCCTTTGTTTTT.

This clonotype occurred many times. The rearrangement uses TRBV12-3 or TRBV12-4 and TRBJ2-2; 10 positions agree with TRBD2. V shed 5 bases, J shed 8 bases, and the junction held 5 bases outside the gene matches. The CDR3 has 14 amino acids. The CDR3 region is CASSLGLARGELFF. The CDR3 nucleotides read TGTGCCAGCAGTCTGGGACTAGCGAGGGGGGAGCTGTTTTTT.

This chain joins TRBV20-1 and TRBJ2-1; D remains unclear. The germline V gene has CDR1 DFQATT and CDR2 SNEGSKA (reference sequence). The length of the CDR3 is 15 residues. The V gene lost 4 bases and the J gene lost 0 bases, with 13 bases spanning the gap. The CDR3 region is CSAKQAPSSYNEQFF. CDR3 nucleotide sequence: TGCAGTGCTAAACAAGCGCCGAGCTCCTACAATGAGCAGTTCTTC.

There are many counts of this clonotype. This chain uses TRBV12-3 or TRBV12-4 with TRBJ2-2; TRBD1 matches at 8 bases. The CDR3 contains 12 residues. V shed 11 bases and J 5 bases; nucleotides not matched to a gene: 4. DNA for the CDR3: TGTGCCGGAAACAGGGGGACCGGGGAGCTGTTTTTT. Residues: CAGNRGTGELFF.

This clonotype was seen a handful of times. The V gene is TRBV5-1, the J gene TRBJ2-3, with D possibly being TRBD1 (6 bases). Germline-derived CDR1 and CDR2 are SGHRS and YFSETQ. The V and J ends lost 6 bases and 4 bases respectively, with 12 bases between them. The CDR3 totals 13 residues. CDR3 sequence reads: CASTKDSPDTQYF. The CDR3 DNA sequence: TGCGCCAGCACCAAGGACAGTCCAGATACGCAGTATTTT. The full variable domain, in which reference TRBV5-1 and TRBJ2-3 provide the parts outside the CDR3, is KAGVTQTPRYLIKTRGQQVTLSCSPISGHRSVSWYQQTPGQGLQFLFEYFSETQRNKGNFPGRFSGRQFSNSRSEMNVSTLELGDSALYLCASTKDSPDTQYFGPGTRLTVL.

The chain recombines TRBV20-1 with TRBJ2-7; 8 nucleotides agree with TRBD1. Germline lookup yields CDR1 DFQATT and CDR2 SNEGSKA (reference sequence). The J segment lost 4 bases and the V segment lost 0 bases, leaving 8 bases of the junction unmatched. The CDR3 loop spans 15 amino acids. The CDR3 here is CSARDHGRGLYEQYF. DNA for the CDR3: TGCAGTGCTAGAGATCATGGCAGGGGGCTGTACGAGCAGTACTTC.

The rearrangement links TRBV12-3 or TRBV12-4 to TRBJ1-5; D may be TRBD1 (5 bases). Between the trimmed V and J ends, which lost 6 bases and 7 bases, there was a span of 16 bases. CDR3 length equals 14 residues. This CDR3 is CASSPQGLEQPQHF. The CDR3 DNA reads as TGTGCCAGCAGCCCTCAGGGTCTTGAGCAGCCCCAGCATTTT.

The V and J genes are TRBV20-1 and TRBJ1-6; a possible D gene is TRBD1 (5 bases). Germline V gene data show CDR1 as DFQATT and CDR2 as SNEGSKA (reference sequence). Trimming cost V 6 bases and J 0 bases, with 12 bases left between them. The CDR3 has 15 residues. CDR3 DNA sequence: TGCAGTGCCCAAGACAGAAGCTCCTATAATTCACCCCTCCACTTT. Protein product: CSAQDRSSYNSPLHF.

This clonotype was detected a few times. CDR3 protein: CASSLVSTVSYEQYF. The CDR3 bases are TGCGCCAGCAGCTTGGTTTCTACGGTCTCCTACGAGCAGTACTTC. The chain has TRBV5-1 and TRBJ2-7; D gene unclear. The germline V gene has CDR1 SGHRS and CDR2 YFSETQ. The CDR3 totals 15 residues. Trimming removed 0 bases at V and 0 bases at J, with 10 bases between.

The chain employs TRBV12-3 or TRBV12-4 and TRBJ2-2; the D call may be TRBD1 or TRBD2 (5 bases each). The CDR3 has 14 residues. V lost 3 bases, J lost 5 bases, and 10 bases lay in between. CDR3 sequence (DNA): TGTGCCAGCAGTTTCTCAGGGAGTACCGGGGAGCTGTTTTTT. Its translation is CASSFSGSTGELFF.

Here the CDR3 reads CNGDTQYF. CDR3 nucleotide sequence: TGCAATGGGGATACGCAGTATTTT. V and J are TRBV29-1 and TRBJ2-3; D is unresolved. The germline CDR1 and CDR2 sequences are SQVTM and ANQGSEA. The CDR3 has 8 amino acids.

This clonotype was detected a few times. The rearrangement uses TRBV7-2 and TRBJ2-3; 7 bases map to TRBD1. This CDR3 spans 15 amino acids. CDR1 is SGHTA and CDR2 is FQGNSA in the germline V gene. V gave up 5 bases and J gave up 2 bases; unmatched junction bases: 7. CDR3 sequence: CASSQGQQITDTQYF. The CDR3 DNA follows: TGTGCCAGCAGCCAGGGACAGCAGATCACAGATACGCAGTATTTT.

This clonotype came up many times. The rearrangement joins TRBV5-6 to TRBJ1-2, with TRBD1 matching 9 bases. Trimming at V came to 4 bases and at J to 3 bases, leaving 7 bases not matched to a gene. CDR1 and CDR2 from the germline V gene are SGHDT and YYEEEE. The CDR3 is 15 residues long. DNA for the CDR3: TGTGCCAGCAGCACACTCACAGGGGGCGACTATGGCTACACCTTC. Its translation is CASSTLTGGDYGYTF.